This T cell receptor beta chain was documented in a study of early T cells in non-severe SARS-CoV-2 infection. Study outcomes and limitations: CD4 and private specificities were missed by VDJdb matching, which favored anti-spike CD8 responses.

Each single cDNA molecule received a unique molecular identifier. Each CDR3 protein is one row after TCRdb ran MiXCR on the 5' RACE reads. The repertoire holds tens of thousands of distinct CDR3 sequences, around 14% seen once, with 6.5% to 9% in the top ten. This clonotype appeared many times. Its antigen is still unknown. The CDR3 runs to 13 residues. The germline gives CDR1 MNHNY, CDR2 SVGAGI (reference sequence). V lost 5 bases, J lost 5 bases, and 12 bases lay in between. The material sequenced was whole blood. The chain is built from TRBV6-6 and TRBJ2-5, with D perhaps assigned TRBD1 or TRBD2 (7 bases each). The sequence was collected from an adult who was a healthcare worker with PCR-confirmed SARS-CoV-2 infection or an uninfected control (not recorded which). Written as DNA, the CDR3 is TGTGCCAGCAGTCGACAGGGAGGGGAGACCCAGTACTTC. Translation: CASSRQGGETQYF.